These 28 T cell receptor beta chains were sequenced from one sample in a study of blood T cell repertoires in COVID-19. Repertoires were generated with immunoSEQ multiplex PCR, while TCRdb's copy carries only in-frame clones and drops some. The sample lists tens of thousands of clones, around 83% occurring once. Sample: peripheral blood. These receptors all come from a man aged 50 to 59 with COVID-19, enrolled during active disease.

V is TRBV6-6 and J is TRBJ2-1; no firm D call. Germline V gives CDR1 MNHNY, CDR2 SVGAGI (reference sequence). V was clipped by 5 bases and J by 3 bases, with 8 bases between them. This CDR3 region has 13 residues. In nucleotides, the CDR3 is TGTGCCAGCAGTAGCGACCACTACAATGAGCAGTTCTTC. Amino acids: CASSSDHYNEQFF.

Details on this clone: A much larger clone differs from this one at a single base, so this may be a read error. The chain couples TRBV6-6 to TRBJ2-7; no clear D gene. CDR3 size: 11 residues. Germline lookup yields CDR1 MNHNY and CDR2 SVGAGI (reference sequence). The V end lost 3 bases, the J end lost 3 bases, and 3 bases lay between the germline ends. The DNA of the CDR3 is TGTGCCAGCAGTTATAACTACGAGCAGTACTTC. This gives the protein CASSYNYEQYF.

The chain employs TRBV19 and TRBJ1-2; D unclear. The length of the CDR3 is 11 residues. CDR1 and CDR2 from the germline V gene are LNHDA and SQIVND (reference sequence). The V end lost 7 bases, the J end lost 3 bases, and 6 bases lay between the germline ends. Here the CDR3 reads CASKSDYGYTF. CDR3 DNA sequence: TGTGCCAGTAAATCGGACTATGGCTACACCTTC. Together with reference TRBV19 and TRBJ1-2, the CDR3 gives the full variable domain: DGGITQSPKYLFRKEGQNVTLSCEQNLNHDAMYWYRQDPGQGLRLIYYSQIVNDFQKGDIAEGYSVSREKKESFPLTVTSAQKNPTAFYLCASKSDYGYTFGSGTRLTVV.

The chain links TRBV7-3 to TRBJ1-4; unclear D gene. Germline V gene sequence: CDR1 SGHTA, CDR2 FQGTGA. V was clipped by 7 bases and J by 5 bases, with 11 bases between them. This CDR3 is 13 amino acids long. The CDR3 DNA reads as TGTGCCAGCACCACGGGATTCAATGAAAAACTGTTTTTT. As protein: CASTTGFNEKLFF.

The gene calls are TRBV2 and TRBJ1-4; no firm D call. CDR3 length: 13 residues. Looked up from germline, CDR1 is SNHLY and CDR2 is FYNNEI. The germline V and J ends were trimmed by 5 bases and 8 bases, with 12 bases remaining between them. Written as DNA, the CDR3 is TGTGCCAGCAGTCTAACGGAGAACGAAAAACTGTTTTTT. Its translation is CASSLTENEKLFF.

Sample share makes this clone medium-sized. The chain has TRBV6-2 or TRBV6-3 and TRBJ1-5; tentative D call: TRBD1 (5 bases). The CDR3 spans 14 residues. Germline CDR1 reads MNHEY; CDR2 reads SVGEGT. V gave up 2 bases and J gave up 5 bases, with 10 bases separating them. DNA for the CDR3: TGTGCCAGCAGTTACCCCGACAGAGATCAGCCCCAGCATTTT. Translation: CASSYPDRDQPQHF.

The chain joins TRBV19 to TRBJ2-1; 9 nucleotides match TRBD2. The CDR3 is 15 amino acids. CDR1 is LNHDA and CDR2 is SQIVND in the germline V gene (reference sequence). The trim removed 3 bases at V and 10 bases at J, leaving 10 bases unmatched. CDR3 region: CASSIWLAGPGEQFF. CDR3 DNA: TGTGCCAGTAGTATTTGGCTAGCGGGACCTGGGGAGCAGTTCTTC.

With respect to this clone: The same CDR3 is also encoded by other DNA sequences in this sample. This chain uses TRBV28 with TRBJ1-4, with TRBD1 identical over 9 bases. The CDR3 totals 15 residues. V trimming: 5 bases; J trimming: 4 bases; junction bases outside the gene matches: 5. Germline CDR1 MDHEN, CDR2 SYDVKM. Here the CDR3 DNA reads TGTGCCAGCAGTCTGGGGGGACAGGGTAATGAAAAACTGTTTTTT. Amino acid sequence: CASSLGGQGNEKLFF.

CDR3 sequence (DNA): TGTGCCAGCAATCCCGCAGGGAGGGATGAGCAGTTCTTC. The encoded protein is CASNPAGRDEQFF. This sequence joins TRBV27 and TRBJ2-1, with TRBD2 matching 7 bases. CDR3 length: 13 residues. The germline gives CDR1 MNHEY, CDR2 SMNVEV (reference sequence). Germline trimming cut 7 bases from V and 8 bases from J; bases unmatched to any gene: 8.

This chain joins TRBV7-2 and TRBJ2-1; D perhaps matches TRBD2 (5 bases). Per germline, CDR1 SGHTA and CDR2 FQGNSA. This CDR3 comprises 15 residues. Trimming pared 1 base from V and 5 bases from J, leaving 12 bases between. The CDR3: CASSLGGSVNNEQFF. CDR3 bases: TGTGCCAGCAGCTTAGGGGGTAGCGTAAACAATGAGCAGTTCTTC.

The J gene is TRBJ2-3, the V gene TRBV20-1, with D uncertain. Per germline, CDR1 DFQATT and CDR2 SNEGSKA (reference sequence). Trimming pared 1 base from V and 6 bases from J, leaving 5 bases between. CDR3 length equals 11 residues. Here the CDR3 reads CSARVVDTQYF. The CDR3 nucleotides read TGCAGTGCTAGAGTAGTGGATACGCAGTATTTT.

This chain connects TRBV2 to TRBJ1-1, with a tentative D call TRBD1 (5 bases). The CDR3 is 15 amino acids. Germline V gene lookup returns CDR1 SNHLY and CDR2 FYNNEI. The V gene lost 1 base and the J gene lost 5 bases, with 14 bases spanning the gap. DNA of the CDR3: TGTGCCAGCAGTGAAGGGGACCCCCGGGGGACTGAAGCTTTCTTT. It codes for CASSEGDPRGTEAFF.

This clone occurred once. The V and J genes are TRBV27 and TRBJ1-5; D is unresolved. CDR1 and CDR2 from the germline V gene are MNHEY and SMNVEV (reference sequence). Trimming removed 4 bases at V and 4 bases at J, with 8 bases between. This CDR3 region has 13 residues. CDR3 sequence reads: CASSSFGNQPQHF. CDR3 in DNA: TGTGCCAGCAGTTCCTTCGGGAATCAGCCCCAGCATTTT.

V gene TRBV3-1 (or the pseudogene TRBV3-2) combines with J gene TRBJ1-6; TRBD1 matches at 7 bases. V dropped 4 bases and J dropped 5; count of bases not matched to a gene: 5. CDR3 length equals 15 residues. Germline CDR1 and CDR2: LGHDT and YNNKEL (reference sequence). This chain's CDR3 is CASSRRTGNNSPLHF. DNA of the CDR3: TGTGCCAGCAGCCGACGGACAGGAAATAATTCACCCCTCCACTTT.

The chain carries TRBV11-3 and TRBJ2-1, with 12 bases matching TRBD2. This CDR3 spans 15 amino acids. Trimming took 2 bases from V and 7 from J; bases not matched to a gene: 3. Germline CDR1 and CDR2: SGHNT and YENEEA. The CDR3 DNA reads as TGTGCCAGCAGCTTAAGGACTAGCGGGATAAATGAGCAGTTCTTC. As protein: CASSLRTSGINEQFF.

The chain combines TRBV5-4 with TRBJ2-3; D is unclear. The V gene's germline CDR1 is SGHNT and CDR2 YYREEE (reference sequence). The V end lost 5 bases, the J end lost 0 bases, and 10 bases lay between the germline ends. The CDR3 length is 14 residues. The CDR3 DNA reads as TGTGCCAGCAGGAACTTGACTAGCACAGATACGCAGTATTTT. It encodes CASRNLTSTDTQYF.

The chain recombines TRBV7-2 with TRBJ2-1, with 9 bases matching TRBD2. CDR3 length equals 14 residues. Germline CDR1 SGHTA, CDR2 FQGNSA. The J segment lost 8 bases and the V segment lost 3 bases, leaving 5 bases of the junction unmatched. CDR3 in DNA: TGTGCCAGCAGCTTTATGGCGGGAGGGTATGAGCAGTTCTTC. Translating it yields CASSFMAGGYEQFF.

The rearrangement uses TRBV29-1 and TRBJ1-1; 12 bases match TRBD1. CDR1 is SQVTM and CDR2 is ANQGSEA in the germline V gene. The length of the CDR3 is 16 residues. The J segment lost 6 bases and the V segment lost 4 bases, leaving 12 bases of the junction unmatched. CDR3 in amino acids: CSVVGTGGGPTAEAFF. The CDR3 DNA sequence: TGCAGCGTTGTAGGGACAGGGGGCGGACCCACCGCTGAAGCTTTCTTT.

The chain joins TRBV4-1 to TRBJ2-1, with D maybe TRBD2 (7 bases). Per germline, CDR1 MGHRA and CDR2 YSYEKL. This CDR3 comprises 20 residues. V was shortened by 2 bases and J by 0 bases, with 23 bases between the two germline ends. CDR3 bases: TGCGCCAGCAGCCAACCAAGCGGGACCAGGGGATCTCGCTCCTACAATGAGCAGTTCTTC. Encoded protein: CASSQPSGTRGSRSYNEQFF.

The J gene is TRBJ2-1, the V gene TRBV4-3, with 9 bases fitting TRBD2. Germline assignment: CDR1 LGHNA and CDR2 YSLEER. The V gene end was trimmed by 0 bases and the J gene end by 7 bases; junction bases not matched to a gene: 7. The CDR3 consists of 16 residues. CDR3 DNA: TGCGCCAGCAGCCAAGATTTGCTAGCGGGATCAAATGAGCAGTTCTTC. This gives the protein CASSQDLLAGSNEQFF.

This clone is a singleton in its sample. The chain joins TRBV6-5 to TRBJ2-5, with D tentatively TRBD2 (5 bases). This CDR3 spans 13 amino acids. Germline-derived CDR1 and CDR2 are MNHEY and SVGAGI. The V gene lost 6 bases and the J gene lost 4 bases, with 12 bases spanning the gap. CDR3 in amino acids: CASRGGSGETQYF. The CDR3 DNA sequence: TGTGCCAGCAGAGGTGGGAGCGGAGAGACCCAGTACTTC.

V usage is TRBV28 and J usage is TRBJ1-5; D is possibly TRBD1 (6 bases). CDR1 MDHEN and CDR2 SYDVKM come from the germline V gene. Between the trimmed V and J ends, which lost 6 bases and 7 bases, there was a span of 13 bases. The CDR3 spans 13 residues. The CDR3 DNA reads TGTGCCAGCAGCCTCAGGGGTGGACAGCCCCAGCATTTT. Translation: CASSLRGGQPQHF.

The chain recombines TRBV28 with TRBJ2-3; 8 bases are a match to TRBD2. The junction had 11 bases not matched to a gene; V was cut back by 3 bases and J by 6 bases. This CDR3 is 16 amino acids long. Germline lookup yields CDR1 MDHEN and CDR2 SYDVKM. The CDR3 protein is CASSFSSGSGFDTQYF. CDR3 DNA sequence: TGTGCCAGCAGTTTCTCCAGCGGGAGTGGGTTCGATACGCAGTATTTT.

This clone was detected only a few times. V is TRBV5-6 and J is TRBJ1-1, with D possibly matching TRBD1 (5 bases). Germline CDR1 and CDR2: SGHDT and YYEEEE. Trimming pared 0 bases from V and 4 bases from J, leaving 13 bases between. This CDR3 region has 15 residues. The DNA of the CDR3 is TGTGCCAGCAGCTTGGAGGTCCTTCAGGGCACTGAAGCTTTCTTT. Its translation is CASSLEVLQGTEAFF.

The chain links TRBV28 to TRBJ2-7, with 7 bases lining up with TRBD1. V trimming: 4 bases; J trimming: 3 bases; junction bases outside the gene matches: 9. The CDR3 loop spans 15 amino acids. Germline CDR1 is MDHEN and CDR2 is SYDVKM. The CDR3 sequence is CASSSPRDRYYEQYF. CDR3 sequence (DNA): TGTGCCAGCAGTTCCCCTCGGGACAGATACTACGAGCAGTACTTC.

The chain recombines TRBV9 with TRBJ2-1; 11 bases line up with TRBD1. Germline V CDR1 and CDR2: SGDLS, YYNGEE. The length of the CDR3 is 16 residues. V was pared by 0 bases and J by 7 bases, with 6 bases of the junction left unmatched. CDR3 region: CASSVVGDRGKNEQFF. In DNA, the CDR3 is TGTGCCAGCAGCGTAGTTGGGGACAGGGGGAAGAATGAGCAGTTCTTC.

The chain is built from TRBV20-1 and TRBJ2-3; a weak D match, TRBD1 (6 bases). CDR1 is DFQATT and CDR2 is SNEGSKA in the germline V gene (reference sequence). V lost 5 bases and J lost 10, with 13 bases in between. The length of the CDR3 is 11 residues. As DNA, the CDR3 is TGCAGTGCTCAACAGGGTCGTGCGCAGTATTTT. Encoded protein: CSAQQGRAQYF.

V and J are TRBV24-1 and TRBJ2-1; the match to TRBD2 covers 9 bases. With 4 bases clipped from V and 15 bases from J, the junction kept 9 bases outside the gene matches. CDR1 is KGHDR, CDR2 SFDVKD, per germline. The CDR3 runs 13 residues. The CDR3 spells CATSESGLAGRFF. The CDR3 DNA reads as TGTGCCACCAGTGAATCGGGACTAGCCGGACGGTTCTTC.